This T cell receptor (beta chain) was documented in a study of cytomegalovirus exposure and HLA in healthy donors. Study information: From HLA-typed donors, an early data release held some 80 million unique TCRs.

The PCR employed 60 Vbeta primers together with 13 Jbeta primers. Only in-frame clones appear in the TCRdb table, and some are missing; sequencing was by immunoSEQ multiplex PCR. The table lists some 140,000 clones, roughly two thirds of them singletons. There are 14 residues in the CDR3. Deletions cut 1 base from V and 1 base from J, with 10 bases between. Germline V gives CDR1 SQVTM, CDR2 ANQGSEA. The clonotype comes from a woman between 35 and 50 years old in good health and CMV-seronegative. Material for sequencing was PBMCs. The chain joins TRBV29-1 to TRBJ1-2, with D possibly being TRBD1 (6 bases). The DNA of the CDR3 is TGCAGCGTTGAAGGGGACACTCTTAACTATGGCTACACCTTC. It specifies CSVEGDTLNYGYTF. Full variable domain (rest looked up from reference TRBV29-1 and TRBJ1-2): SAVISQKPSRDICQRGTSLTIQCQVDSQVTMMFWYRQQPGQSLTLIATANQGSEATYESGFVIDKFPISRPNLTFSTLTVSNMSPEDSSIYLCSVEGDTLNYGYTFGSGTRLTVV.